The rows below give T cell receptor beta chains drawn from one sample of a study of identifying expanded T cells in peripheral blood. The protocol was immunoSEQ multiplex PCR, while the TCRdb copy is restricted to in-frame clones and leaves out a portion. This table holds over 90,000 clones, approximately 88% found once. The sequencing sample was made of blood. These receptor sequences come from a person aged 18-69 years in good health. CDR3s include the opening cysteine and the closing phenylalanine or tryptophan. Fields, in order: V gene, D gene, J gene, clone size, CDR3 protein, CDR3 DNA. D genes are given only for firm matches. Only some rows state a clone size, as once, few, many or a class for expanded clones.

TRBV5-4	.	TRBJ2-7	.	CASSPPGTLDLTYEQYF	TGTGCCAGCAGCCCACCGGGAACACTCGACCTTACTTACGAGCAGTACTTC
TRBV11-2	.	TRBJ2-7	.	CASSPGTFQYF	TGTGCCAGCAGCCCCGGGACTTTTCAGTACTTC
TRBV7-2	TRBD1	TRBJ2-2	.	CASILRTPGQGLSGELFF	TGTGCCAGCATCCTTAGGACTCCGGGACAGGGGCTTTCCGGGGAGCTGTTTTTT
TRBV9	.	TRBJ1-1	.	CASSPVGGNTEAFF	TGTGCCAGCAGCCCGGTCGGGGGGAACACTGAAGCTTTCTTT
TRBV7-2	.	TRBJ1-1	.	CASSPFGIRDSNTEAFF	TGTGCCAGCAGCCCTTTCGGTATCCGGGATTCGAACACTGAAGCTTTCTTT
TRBV5-1	TRBD1	TRBJ1-2	.	CASSWGTGNYGYTF	TGCGCCAGCAGCTGGGGGACAGGAAACTATGGCTACACCTTC
TRBV19	TRBD1	TRBJ1-2	.	CASSIDRTGGNYGYTF	TGTGCCAGTAGTATAGATCGAACAGGGGGAAACTATGGCTACACCTTC
TRBV19	TRBD1	TRBJ1-2	.	CASTTGGHGYTF	TGTGCCAGTACAACAGGGGGCCATGGCTACACCTTC
TRBV9	.	TRBJ2-1	once	CASMGQPKGWDEQFF	TGTGCCAGCATGGGTCAGCCGAAGGGTTGGGATGAGCAGTTCTTC
TRBV5-1	TRBD2	TRBJ2-6	.	CASSPGGDSGANVLTF	TGCGCCAGCAGCCCCGGGGGGGATTCTGGGGCCAACGTCCTGACTTTC
TRBV5-1	TRBD1	TRBJ1-2	once	CASSWDRGGRNGYTF	TGCGCCAGCAGCTGGGACAGGGGAGGTAGGAATGGCTACACCTTC
TRBV14	.	TRBJ2-3	many	CASSQDVAATSTDTQYF	TGTGCCAGCAGCCAAGACGTGGCGGCTACTAGCACAGATACGCAGTATTTT
TRBV5-1	TRBD1	TRBJ2-2	.	CASRITGVSTGELFF	TGCGCCAGCAGGATAACAGGGGTGAGCACCGGGGAGCTGTTTTTT
TRBV7-9	.	TRBJ1-1	few	CASSFSENTEAFF	TGTGCCAGCAGCTTCTCAGAGAACACTGAAGCTTTCTTT
TRBV7-8	TRBD1	TRBJ2-7	.	CASSPTGTGRYEQYF	TGTGCCAGCAGCCCGACCGGGACAGGTCGGTACGAGCAGTACTTC
TRBV6-1	TRBD1	TRBJ1-2	.	CASSLREGAGGYTF	TGTGCCAGCAGTCTTAGAGAGGGGGCGGGTGGCTACACCTTC
TRBV4-3	TRBD1	TRBJ1-6	.	CASSQGLTGVGSPLHF	TGCGCCAGCAGCCAAGGCCTGACAGGGGTGGGTTCACCCCTCCACTTT
TRBV7-3	.	TRBJ2-7	.	CASSRRFFRRKEYEQYF	TGTGCCAGCAGCCGTCGCTTCTTTAGGCGGAAAGAATACGAGCAGTACTTC
TRBV18	TRBD1	TRBJ1-3	once	CASSPETGYSGNTIYF	TGTGCCAGCTCACCAGAGACAGGGTACTCTGGAAACACCATATATTTT
TRBV5-1	.	TRBJ2-5	once	CASSWELQETQYF	TGCGCCAGCAGCTGGGAACTCCAAGAGACCCAGTACTTC
TRBV7-2	.	TRBJ2-3	once	CASSFEGNTQYF	TGTGCCAGCAGCTTCGAAGGAAATACGCAGTATTTT
TRBV28	.	TRBJ2-1	.	CASRQGYYNEQFF	TGTGCCAGCCGTCAGGGTTACTACAATGAGCAGTTCTTC
TRBV18	TRBD2	TRBJ2-1	.	CASSPALAGGHNEQFF	TGTGCCAGCTCACCCGCACTAGCGGGAGGACACAATGAGCAGTTCTTC
TRBV30	TRBD1	TRBJ1-4	.	CAWSVSTGGNEKLFF	TGTGCCTGGAGTGTCTCGACAGGGGGGAATGAAAAACTGTTTTTT
TRBV28	TRBD1	TRBJ1-5	.	CASRKQGVSNQPQHF	TGTGCCAGCAGGAAACAGGGGGTGAGCAATCAGCCCCAGCATTTT
TRBV7-2	.	TRBJ2-2	.	CASSWAPPELFF	TGTGCCAGCAGCTGGGCCCCCCCGGAGCTGTTTTTT
TRBV6-6	TRBD2	TRBJ2-1	.	CASILTSGGYNEQFF	TGTGCCAGCATCCTTACTAGCGGGGGCTACAATGAGCAGTTCTTC